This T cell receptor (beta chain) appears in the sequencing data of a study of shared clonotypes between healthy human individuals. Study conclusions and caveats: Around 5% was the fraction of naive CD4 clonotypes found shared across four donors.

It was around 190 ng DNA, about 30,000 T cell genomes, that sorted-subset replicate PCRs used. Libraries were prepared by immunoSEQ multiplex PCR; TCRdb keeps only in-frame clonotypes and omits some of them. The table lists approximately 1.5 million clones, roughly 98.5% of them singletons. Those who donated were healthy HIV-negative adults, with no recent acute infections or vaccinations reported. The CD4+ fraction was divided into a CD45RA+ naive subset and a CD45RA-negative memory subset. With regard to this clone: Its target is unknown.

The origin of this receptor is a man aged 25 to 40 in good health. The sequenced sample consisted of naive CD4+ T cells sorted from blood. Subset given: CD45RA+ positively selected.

The DNA for the CDR3 is TGTGCCAGCAGCTTAGCCCCTAGCGGGAGAACCGGGGAGCTGTTTTTT. Protein sequence: CASSLAPSGRTGELFF. This rearrangement joins TRBV7-8 to TRBJ2-2; 10 nucleotides match TRBD2. The CDR3 runs to 16 residues. From germline, CDR1 is SGHVS and CDR2 FQNEAQ. Trimming removed 0 bases from V and 5 bases from J; junction bases left unmatched: 3.